A single sample is the source of the 13 T cell receptor beta chains below, sequenced in a study of blood T cells in healthy people across ages (dated by TCRdb to about 2015). The library was obtained by 5' RACE. Sequencing was carried out with an Illumina HiSeq 2500. The second PCR ran for roughly 7 to 12 cycles and used a J-beta primer mix along with a sample-barcoded 5' primer. The public reads were quality trimmed at Q25 with fastp and then assembled into clones with MiXCR by TCRdb, keeping productive beta chains. Rows matching on CDR3 protein sequence are summarized as one entry with the most common DNA and genes. This sample holds some 850,000 distinct CDR3 sequences; around 25% were observed only once. Clones ranked in the top ten supply 3% of the sample. The same specimen was also included in a second study, on T cells of mothers and their children.

What was sequenced was blood. The receptors were sampled from a boy between 5 and 17 years old in good health.

The rearrangement links TRBV28 to TRBJ2-3; D remains unclear. The CDR3 is 15 amino acids. V gave up 7 bases and J gave up 4 bases, with 18 bases separating them. Germline CDR1 MDHEN, CDR2 SYDVKM. The CDR3 is CASTLIAQQADTQYF. The CDR3 DNA follows: TGTGCCAGCACCCTTATAGCCCAGCAGGCAGATACGCAGTATTTT.

The chain has TRBV7-6 and TRBJ2-2; D unclear. This CDR3 comprises 16 residues. The germline V and J ends were trimmed by 1 base and 2 bases, with 11 bases remaining between them. In germline, CDR1 is SGHVS, CDR2 FNYEAQ. In DNA form, the CDR3 reads TGTGCCAGCAGCTTAGGCCGGTTGCTTAACACCGGGGAGCTGTTTTTT. Translated: CASSLGRLLNTGELFF.

This clonotype was detected only a few times. The chain joins TRBV27 to TRBJ1-2; no reliable D call. The CDR3 spans 14 residues. Germline lookup yields CDR1 MNHEY and CDR2 SMNVEV (reference sequence). Trimming pared 2 bases from V and 2 bases from J, leaving 9 bases between. For the CDR3, the DNA is TGTGCCAGCAGTTTAAGAGGCAAGAACTATGGCTACACCTTC. Protein product: CASSLRGKNYGYTF.

A single count supports this clonotype. The chain joins TRBV4-1 to TRBJ1-4; unclear D gene. Between the trimmed V and J ends, which lost 0 bases and 8 bases, there was a span of 16 bases. The length of the CDR3 is 16 residues. From germline, CDR1 is MGHRA and CDR2 YSYEKL. The chain's CDR3 is CASSQDSFVRGEKLFF. CDR3 DNA sequence: TGCGCCAGCAGCCAAGATTCATTCGTTCGTGGGGAAAAACTGTTTTTT.

The chain recombines TRBV7-3 with TRBJ2-5; weak D call: TRBD1 (5 bases). Looked up from germline, CDR1 is SGHTA and CDR2 is FQGTGA. This CDR3 contains 13 residues. Trimming left V 5 bases short and J 2 bases short, with 9 bases between. CDR3: CASSVRQQETQYF. The CDR3 bases are TGTGCCAGCAGCGTTCGACAGCAAGAGACCCAGTACTTC.

Only one count was recorded for this clonotype. The rearrangement links TRBV7-9 to TRBJ1-4; a weak D match, TRBD1 (5 bases). Germline-derived CDR1 and CDR2 are SEHNR and FQNEAQ (reference sequence). CDR3 length equals 18 residues. Between the trimmed V and J ends, which lost 4 bases and 0 bases, there was a span of 18 bases. The CDR3 DNA reads TGTGCCAGCAGCTCGCTATCCTCGGGGACGGCAACTAATGAAAAACTGTTTTTT. Translating gives CASSSLSSGTATNEKLFF.

The chain employs TRBV5-1 and TRBJ2-1; D possibly matches TRBD1 or TRBD2 (5 bases each). CDR3 length: 16 residues. Germline lookup yields CDR1 SGHRS and CDR2 YFSETQ. With 0 bases removed from V and 2 bases from J, the gap between germline ends came to 12 bases. The CDR3 coding sequence is TGCGCCAGCAGCTTGGGAGGGGTCGTCCCCTACAATGAGCAGTTCTTC. Protein product: CASSLGGVVPYNEQFF.

This clonotype was detected a few times. J is TRBJ2-5 and V is TRBV5-6; the D gene is possibly TRBD1 (5 bases). Germline-derived CDR1 and CDR2 are SGHDT and YYEEEE. The CDR3 has 17 amino acids. Deletions cut 0 bases from V and 2 bases from J, with 17 bases between. The CDR3 region is CASSLARLGAVQETQYF. The CDR3 region has the DNA TGTGCCAGCAGCTTGGCCCGGCTTGGGGCGGTACAAGAGACCCAGTACTTC.

The CDR3 sequence is CASSVGGLGVTGNTIYF. CDR3 in DNA: TGTGCCAGCAGCGTAGGTGGTTTGGGGGTCACGGGAAACACCATATATTTT. The chain recombines TRBV9 with TRBJ1-3, with D possibly being TRBD1 (5 bases). The CDR3 consists of 17 residues. The V end lost 0 bases, the J end lost 4 bases, and 17 bases lay between the germline ends. Germline CDR1 and CDR2: SGDLS and YYNGEE.

This clonotype was detected only a few times. This chain uses TRBV29-1 with TRBJ2-5; 7 positions match TRBD1. The J call may be wrong; the DNA end is better matched by TRBJ2-7. Germline loops: CDR1 SQVTM, CDR2 ANQGSEA. The CDR3 contains 15 residues. CDR3 DNA sequence: TGCAGCGACCAAATCCCGGGACAGAGGTACTACGAGCAGTACTTC. Protein: CSDQIPGQRYYEQYF.

The chain recombines TRBV20-1 with TRBJ1-2; possibly TRBD1 for D (5 bases). This CDR3 is 10 amino acids long. V was shortened by 5 bases and J by 7 bases, with 8 bases between the two germline ends. Germline V gives CDR1 DFQATT, CDR2 SNEGSKA (reference sequence). The CDR3 protein is CSAGGSGYTF. CDR3 in DNA: TGCAGTGCTGGGGGGTCTGGCTACACCTTC.

This clonotype was observed a handful of times. The chain combines TRBV18 with TRBJ2-5, with 9 bases matching TRBD1. The J call is doubtful: the DNA matches TRBJ2-7 better. Germline loops: CDR1 KGHSH, CDR2 LQKENI. The CDR3 covers 14 residues. DNA for the CDR3: TGTGCCAGCTCAACGGACAGGGGAATTCCCGAGCAGTACTTC. Protein sequence: CASSTDRGIPEQYF.

This clonotype was detected a few times. The rearrangement uses TRBV5-1 and TRBJ2-5; D may correspond to TRBD1 or TRBD2 (6 bases each). Germline loops: CDR1 SGHRS, CDR2 YFSETQ. V was trimmed by 0 bases and J by 5 bases, leaving 14 bases between them. The CDR3 is 15 amino acids. The chain's CDR3 is CASSLAVGGRETQYF. The CDR3 DNA reads TGCGCCAGCAGCTTGGCTGTTGGGGGGCGGGAGACCCAGTACTTC.